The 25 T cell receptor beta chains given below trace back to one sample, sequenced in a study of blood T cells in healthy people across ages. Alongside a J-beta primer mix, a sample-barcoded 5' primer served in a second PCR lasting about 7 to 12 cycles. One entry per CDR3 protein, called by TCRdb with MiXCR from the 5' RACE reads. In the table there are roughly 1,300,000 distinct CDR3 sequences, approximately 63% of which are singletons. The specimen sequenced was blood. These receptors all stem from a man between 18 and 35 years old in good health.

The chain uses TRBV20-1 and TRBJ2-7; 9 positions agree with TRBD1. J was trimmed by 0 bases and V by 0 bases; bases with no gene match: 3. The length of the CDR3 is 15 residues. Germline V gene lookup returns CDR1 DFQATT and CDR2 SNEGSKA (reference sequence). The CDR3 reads CSARDLDRGSYEQYF. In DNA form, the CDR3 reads TGCAGTGCTAGAGATCTGGACAGGGGCTCCTACGAGCAGTACTTC.

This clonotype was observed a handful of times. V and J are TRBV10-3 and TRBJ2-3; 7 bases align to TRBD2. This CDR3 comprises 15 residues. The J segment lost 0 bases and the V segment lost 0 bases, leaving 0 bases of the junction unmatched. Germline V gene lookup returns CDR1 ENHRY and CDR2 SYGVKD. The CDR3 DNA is TGTGCCATCAGTGAGTCGGGGGGGAGCACAGATACGCAGTATTTT. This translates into CAISESGGSTDTQYF.

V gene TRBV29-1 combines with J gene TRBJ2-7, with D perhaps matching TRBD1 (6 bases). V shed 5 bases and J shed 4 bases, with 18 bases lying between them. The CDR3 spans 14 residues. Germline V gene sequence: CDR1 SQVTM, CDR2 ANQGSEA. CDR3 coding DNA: TGCAGCGTTCCTACCCGGGACACGAGATACGAGCAGTACTTC. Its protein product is CSVPTRDTRYEQYF.

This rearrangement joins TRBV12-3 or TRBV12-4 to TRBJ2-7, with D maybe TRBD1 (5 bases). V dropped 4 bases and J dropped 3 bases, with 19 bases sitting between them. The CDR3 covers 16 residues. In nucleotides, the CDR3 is TGTGCCAGCAGTTACAGCCTCCAGGGAATGGGCTACGAGCAGTACTTC. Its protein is CASSYSLQGMGYEQYF.

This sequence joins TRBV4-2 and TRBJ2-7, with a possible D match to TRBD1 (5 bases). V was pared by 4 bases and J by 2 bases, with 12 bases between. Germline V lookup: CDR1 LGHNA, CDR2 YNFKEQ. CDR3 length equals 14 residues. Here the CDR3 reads CASSRPDTTYEQYF. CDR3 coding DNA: TGTGCCAGCAGCCGACCGGACACCACCTACGAGCAGTACTTC.

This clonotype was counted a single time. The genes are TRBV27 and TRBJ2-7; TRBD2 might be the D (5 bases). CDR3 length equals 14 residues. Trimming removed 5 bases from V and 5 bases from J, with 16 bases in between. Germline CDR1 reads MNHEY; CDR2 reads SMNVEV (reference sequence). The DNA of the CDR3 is TGTGCCAGCAGTCCCGGGGTCGGTTTTCACGAGCAGTACTTC. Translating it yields CASSPGVGFHEQYF.

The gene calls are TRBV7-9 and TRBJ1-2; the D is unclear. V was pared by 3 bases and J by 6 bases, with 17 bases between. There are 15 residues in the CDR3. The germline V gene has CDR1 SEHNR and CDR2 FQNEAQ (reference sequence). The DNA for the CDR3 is TGTGCCAGCAGCTTCACGCGCCCTACAGTCGATGGCTACACCTTC. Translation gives CASSFTRPTVDGYTF.

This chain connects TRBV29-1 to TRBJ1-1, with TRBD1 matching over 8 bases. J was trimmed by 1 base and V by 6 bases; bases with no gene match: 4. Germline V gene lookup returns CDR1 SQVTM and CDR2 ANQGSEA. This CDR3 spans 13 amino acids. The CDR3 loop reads CSVLQGGNTEAFF. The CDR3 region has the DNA TGCAGCGTGTTACAGGGGGGGAACACTGAAGCTTTCTTT.

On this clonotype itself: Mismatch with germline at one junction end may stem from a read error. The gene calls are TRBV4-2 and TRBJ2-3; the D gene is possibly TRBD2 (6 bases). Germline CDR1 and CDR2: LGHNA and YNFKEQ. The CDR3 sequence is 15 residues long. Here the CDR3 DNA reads TGTGCCAGCAGCCAAGCGGGGGATAGCACAGATGCGCAGTATTTT. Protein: CASSQAGDSTDAQYF.

In DNA, the CDR3 is TGTGCCAGCAGGGGGACCTCCGGGAATCCCTACGAGCAGTACTTC. This gives the protein CASRGTSGNPYEQYF. The J gene is TRBJ2-4, the V gene TRBV27; D could derive from TRBD1 or TRBD2 (5 bases each). With the DNA end fitting TRBJ2-7 better, the J assignment may be wrong. CDR3 length: 15 residues. CDR1 is MNHEY, CDR2 SMNVEV, per germline (reference sequence).

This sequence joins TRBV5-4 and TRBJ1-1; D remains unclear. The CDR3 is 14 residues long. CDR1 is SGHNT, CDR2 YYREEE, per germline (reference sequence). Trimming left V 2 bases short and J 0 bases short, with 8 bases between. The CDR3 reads CASSFRRMNTEAFF. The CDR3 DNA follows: TGTGCCAGCAGCTTTAGACGGATGAACACTGAAGCTTTCTTT.

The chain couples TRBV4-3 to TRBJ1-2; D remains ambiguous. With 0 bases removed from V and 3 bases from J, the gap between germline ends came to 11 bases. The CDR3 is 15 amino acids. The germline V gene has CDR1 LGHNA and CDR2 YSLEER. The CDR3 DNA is TGCGCCAGCAGCCAAGATCCGAGCGATTACTATGGCTACACCTTC. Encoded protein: CASSQDPSDYYGYTF.

CDR3 amino acids: CASTGLRFPTSGEYNEQFF. In DNA, the CDR3 is TGTGCCAGCACTGGGCTGAGATTTCCGACTAGCGGAGAGTACAATGAGCAGTTCTTC. The chain combines TRBV25-1 with TRBJ2-1; 9 bases fit TRBD2. Germline CDR1 MGHDK, CDR2 SYGVNS. V shed 7 bases and J 4 bases; nucleotides not matched to a gene: 20. The CDR3 spans 19 residues.

Written as DNA, the CDR3 is TGTGCCATCAGTGAGGGGACAGCCACCTACGAGCAGTACTTC. This translates into CAISEGTATYEQYF. The chain links TRBV10-3 to TRBJ2-7, with 7 bases aligning to TRBD1. This CDR3 region has 14 residues. Trimming cost V 2 bases and J 2 bases; bases outside gene matches: 3. Germline V gene lookup returns CDR1 ENHRY and CDR2 SYGVKD.

In DNA form, the CDR3 reads TGTGCCAGCAGGCCCGGGACAGGGGAGAACGAGCAGTACTTC. Encoded protein: CASRPGTGENEQYF. The V and J genes are TRBV12-3 or TRBV12-4 and TRBJ2-7; 10 positions agree with TRBD1. CDR3 size: 14 residues. Losses at the gene ends were 6 bases for V and 5 bases for J; bases not matched to a gene: 7.

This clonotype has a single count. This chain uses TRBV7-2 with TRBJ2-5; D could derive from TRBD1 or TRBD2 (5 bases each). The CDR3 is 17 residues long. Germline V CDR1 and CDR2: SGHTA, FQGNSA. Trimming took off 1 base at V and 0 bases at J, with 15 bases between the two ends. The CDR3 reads CASSLGDRPHYQETQYF. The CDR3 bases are TGTGCCAGCAGCTTAGGGGACCGACCCCATTACCAAGAGACCCAGTACTTC.

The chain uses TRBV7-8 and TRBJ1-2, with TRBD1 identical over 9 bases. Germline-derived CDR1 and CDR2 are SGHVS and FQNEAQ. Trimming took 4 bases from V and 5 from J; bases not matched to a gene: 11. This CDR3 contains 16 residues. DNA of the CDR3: TGTGCCAGCAGCTCCCCCCCGGGACAGGGTTTTTATGGCTACACCTTC. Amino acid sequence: CASSSPPGQGFYGYTF. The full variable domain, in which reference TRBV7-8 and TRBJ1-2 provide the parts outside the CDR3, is GAGVSQSPRYKVAKRGQDVALRCDPISGHVSLFWYQQALGQGPEFLTYFQNEAQLDKSGLPSDRFFAERPEGSVSTLKIQRTQQEDSAVYLCASSSPPGQGFYGYTFGSGTRLTVV.

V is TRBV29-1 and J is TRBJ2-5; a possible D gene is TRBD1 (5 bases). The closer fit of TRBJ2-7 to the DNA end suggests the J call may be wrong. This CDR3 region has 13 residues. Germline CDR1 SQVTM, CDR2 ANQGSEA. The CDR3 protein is CSALLQGIYEQYF. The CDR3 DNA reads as TGCAGCGCCTTATTGCAGGGTATCTACGAGCAGTACTTC.

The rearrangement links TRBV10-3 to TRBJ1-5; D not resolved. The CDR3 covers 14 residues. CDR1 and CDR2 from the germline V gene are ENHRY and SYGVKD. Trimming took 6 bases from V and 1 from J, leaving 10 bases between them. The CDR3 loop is CAISPTASNQPQHF. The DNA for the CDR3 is TGTGCCATCAGCCCTACAGCGAGCAATCAGCCCCAGCATTTT.

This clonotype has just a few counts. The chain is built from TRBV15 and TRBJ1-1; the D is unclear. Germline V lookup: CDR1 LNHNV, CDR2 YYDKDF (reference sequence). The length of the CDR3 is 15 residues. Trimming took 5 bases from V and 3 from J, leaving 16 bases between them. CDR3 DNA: TGTGCCACCAGCGCTTTTCTGGGTGGGGACACTGAAGCTTTCTTT. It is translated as CATSAFLGGDTEAFF.

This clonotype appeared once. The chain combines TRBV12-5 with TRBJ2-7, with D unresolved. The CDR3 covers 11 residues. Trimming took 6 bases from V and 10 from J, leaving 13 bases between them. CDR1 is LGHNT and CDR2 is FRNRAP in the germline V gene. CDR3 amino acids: CASGLQTRQYF. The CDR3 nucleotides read TGTGCTAGTGGCCTCCAGACAAGACAGTACTTC.

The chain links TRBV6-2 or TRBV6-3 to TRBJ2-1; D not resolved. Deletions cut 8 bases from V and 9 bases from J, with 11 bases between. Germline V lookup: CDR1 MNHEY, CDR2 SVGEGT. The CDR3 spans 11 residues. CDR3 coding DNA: TGTGCCAGCGAAGGTCGGGTTGAGCAGTTCTTC. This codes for CASEGRVEQFF.

CDR3 sequence (DNA): TGTGCCAGCAGCCACGGTCTAGCGAGCTACAATGAGCAGTTCTTC. Its translation is CASSHGLASYNEQFF. J is TRBJ2-1 and V is TRBV14, with D tentatively TRBD2 (6 bases). CDR1 and CDR2 (germline): SGHDN, FVKESK. This CDR3 spans 15 amino acids. V was cut by 3 bases and J by 3 bases, with 12 bases left in between.

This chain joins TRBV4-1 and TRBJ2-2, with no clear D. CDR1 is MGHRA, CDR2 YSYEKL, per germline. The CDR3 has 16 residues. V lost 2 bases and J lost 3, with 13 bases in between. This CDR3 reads CASSQLRTDYTGELFF. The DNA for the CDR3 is TGCGCCAGCAGCCAATTAAGGACGGATTACACCGGGGAGCTGTTTTTT.

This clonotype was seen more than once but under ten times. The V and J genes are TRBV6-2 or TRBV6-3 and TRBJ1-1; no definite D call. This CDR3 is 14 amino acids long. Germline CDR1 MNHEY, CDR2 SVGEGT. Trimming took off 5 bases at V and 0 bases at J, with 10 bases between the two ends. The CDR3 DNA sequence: TGTGCCAGCAGTGATACCATACTGAACACTGAAGCTTTCTTT. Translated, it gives CASSDTILNTEAFF.